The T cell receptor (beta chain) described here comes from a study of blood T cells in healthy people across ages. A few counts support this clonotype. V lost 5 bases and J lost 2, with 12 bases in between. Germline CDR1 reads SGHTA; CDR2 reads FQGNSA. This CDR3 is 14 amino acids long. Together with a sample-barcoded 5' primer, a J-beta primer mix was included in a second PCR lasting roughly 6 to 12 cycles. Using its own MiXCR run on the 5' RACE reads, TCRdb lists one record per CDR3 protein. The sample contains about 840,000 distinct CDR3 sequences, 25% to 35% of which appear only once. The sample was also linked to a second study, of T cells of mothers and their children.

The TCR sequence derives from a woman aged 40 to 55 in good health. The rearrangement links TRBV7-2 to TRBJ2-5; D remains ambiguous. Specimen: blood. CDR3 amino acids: CASSKGRRQETQYF. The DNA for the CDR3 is TGTGCCAGCAGCAAAGGACGGCGGCAAGAGACCCAGTACTTC.